This note documents a single T cell receptor beta chain sequence. What it binds is not known. The record originates from a study of shared clonotypes between healthy human individuals. Study-wide results and limits: Researchers found naive subsets generally carried larger estimated richness than memory subsets.

V dropped 0 bases and J dropped 1 base, with 13 bases sitting between them. Germline CDR1 reads SGHNT; CDR2 reads YYREEE (reference sequence). This CDR3 spans 16 amino acids. Deep-level running was used for the assay. Genomic DNA per cell subset filled all wells of several immunoSEQ plates. Per the authors' pipeline: Filtering of immunoSEQ junctional sequences could not match full-length read filtering. Some clones are missing from TCRdb's copy, which holds only in-frame ones; the method was immunoSEQ multiplex PCR. The DNA gave D and trimming, while V, J and clone size come from that table. The sample lists about 300,000 clones, 74% occurring once.

This receptor was taken from a man aged 25 to 45 in good health. The specimen was memory CD4+ T cells sorted from blood. Described subset: CD45RA-negative fraction. The J gene is TRBJ1-1, the V gene TRBV5-4, with D possibly being TRBD1 (5 bases). CDR3 bases: TGTGCCAGCAGCTTGGTCCGGGGCGCTCGGAACACTGAAGCTTTCTTT. Translated, it gives CASSLVRGARNTEAFF.